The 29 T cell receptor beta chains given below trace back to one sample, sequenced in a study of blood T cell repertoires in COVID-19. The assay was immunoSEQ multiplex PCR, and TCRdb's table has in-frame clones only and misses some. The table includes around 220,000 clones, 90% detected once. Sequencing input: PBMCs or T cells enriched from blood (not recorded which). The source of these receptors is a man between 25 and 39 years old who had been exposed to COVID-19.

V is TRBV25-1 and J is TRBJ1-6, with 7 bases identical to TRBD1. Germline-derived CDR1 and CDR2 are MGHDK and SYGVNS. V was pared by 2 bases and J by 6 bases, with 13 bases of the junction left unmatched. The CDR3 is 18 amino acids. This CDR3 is CASSEGVGRGIFNSPLHF. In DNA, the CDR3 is TGTGCCAGCAGTGAAGGAGTGGGCAGGGGGATTTTTAATTCACCCCTCCACTTT. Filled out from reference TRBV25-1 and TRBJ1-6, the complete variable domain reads EADIYQTPRYLVIGTGKKITLECSQTMGHDKMYWYQQDPGMELHLIHYSYGVNSTEKGDLSSESTVSRIRTEHFPLTLESARPSHTSQYLCASSEGVGRGIFNSPLHFGNGTRLTVT.

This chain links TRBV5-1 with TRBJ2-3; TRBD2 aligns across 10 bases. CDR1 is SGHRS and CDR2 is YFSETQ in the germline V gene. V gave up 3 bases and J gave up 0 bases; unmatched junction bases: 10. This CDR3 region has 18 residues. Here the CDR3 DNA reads TGCGCCAGCAGCTCCGTCTTAGCGGGGGGTACTAGCACAGATACGCAGTATTTT. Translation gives CASSSVLAGGTSTDTQYF.

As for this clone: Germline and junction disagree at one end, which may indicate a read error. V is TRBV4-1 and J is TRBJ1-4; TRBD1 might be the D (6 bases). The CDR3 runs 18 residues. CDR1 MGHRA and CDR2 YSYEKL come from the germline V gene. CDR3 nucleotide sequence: TGCGCCAGCAGTCAAGCCCCCCCCTTGACAGGCCGGGGAGAAAAACTGTTTTTT. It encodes CASSQAPPLTGRGEKLFF.

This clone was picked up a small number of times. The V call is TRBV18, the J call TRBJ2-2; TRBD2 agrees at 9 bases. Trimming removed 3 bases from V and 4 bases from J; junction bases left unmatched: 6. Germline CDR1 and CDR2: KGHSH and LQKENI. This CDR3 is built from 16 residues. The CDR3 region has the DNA TGTGCCAGCTCACCCGTCCAGCGGGGGGTCACCGGGGAGCTGTTTTTT. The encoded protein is CASSPVQRGVTGELFF.

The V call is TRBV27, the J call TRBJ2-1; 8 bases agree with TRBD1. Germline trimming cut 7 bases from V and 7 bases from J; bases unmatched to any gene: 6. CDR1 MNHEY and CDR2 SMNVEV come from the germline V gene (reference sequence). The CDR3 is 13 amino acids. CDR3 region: CASTHRTGNEQFF. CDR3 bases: TGTGCCAGCACTCACCGGACAGGGAATGAGCAGTTCTTC.

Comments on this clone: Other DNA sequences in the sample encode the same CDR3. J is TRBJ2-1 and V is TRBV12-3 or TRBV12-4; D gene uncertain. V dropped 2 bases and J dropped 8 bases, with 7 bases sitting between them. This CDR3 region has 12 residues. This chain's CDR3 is CASSLTGYEQFF. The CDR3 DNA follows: TGTGCCAGCAGTTTAACCGGTTATGAGCAGTTCTTC.

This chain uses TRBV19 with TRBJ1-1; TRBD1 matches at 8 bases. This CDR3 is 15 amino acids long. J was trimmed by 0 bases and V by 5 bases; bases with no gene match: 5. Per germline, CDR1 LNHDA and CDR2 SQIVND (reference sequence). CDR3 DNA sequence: TGTGCCAGTAGTCCGGGACAGGACATGAACACTGAAGCTTTCTTT. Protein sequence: CASSPGQDMNTEAFF.

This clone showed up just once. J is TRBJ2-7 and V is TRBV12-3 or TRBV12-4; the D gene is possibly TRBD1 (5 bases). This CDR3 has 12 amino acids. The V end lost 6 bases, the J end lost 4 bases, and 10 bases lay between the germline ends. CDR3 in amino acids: CASSPTGYEQYF. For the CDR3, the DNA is TGTGCCAGCAGCCCTACAGGTTACGAGCAGTACTTC.

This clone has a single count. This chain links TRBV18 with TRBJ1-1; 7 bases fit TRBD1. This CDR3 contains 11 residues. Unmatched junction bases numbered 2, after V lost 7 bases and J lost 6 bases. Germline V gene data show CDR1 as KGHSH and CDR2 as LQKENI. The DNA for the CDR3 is TGTGCCAGCTTCGACAGGGCTGAAGCTTTCTTT. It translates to CASFDRAEAFF.

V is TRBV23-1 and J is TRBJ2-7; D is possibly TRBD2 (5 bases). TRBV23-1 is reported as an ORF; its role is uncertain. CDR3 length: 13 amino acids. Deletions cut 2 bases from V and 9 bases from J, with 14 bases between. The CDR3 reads CASSQPTNRGQYF. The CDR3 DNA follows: TGCGCCAGCAGTCAACCAACGAATCGGGGGCAGTACTTC.

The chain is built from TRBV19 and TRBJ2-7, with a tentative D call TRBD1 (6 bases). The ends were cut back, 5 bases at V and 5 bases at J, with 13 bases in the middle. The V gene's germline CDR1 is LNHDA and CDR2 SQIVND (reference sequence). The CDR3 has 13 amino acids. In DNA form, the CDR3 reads TGTGCCAGTAGTTTTCAGGGGATCCACGAGCAGTACTTC. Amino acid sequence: CASSFQGIHEQYF.

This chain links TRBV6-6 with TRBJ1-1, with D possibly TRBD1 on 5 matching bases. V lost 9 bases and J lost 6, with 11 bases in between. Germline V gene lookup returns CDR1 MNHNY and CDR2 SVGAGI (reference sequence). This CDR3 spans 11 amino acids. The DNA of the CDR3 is TGTGCCAGTTACCAGGGATCTGAAGCTTTCTTT. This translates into CASYQGSEAFF.

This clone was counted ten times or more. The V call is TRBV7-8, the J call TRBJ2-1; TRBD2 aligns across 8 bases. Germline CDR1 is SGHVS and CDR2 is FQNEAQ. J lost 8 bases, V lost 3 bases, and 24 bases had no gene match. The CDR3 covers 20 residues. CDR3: CASSLSGTFGGGPPQDEQFF. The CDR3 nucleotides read TGTGCCAGCAGCTTGTCCGGTACCTTTGGCGGGGGGCCCCCTCAGGATGAGCAGTTCTTC.

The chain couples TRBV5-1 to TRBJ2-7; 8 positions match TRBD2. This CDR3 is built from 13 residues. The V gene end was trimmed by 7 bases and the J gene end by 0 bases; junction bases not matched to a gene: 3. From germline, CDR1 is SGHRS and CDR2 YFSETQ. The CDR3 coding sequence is TGCGCCAGCCGGGAGGGGAGCTCCTACGAGCAGTACTTC. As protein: CASREGSSYEQYF.

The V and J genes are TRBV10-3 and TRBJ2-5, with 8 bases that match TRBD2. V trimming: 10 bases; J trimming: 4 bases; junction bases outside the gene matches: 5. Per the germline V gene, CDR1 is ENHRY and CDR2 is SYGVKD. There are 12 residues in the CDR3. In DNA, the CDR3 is TGTGCCACCCGGGGGGGCCGAGAGACCCAGTACTTC. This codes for CATRGGRETQYF.

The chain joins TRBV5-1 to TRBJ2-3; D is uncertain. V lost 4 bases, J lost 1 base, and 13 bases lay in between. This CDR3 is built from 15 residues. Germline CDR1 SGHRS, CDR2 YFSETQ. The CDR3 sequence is CASSRLATRTDTQYF. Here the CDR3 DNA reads TGCGCCAGCAGCCGCCTGGCGACACGCACAGATACGCAGTATTTT. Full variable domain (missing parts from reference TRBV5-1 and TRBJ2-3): KAGVTQTPRYLIKTRGQQVTLSCSPISGHRSVSWYQQTPGQGLQFLFEYFSETQRNKGNFPGRFSGRQFSNSRSEMNVSTLELGDSALYLCASSRLATRTDTQYFGPGTRLTVL.

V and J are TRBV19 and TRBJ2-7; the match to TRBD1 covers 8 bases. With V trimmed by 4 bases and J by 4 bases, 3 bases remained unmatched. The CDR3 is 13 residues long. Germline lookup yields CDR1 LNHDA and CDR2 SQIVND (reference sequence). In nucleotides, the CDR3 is TGTGCCAGTAGTAACACAGGGGGGTACGAGCAGTACTTC. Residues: CASSNTGGYEQYF.

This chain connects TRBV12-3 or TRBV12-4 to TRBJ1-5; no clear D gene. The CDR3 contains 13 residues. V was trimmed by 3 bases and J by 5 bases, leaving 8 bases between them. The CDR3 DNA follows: TGTGCCAGCAGTTTGGGCGTACATCAGCCCCAGCATTTT. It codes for CASSLGVHQPQHF.

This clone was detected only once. The CDR3 sequence is CATSRDRHENTEAFF. In DNA, the CDR3 is TGTGCCACCAGCAGAGATAGACACGAGAACACTGAAGCTTTCTTT. The chain carries TRBV15 and TRBJ1-1; D is unresolved. Between the trimmed V and J ends, which lost 0 bases and 1 base, there was a span of 9 bases. Germline CDR1 LNHNV, CDR2 YYDKDF (reference sequence). This CDR3 region has 15 residues. Full variable domain (outside the CDR3, taken from reference TRBV15 and TRBJ1-1): DAMVIQNPRYQVTQFGKPVTLSCSQTLNHNVMYWYQQKSSQAPKLLFHYYDKDFNNEADTPDNFQSRRPNTSFCFLDIRSPGLGDTAMYLCATSRDRHENTEAFFGQGTRLTVV.

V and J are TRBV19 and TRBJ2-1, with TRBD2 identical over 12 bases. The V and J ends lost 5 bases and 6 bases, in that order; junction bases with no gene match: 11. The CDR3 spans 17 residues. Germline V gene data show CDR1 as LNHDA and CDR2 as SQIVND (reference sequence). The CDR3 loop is CASSLLSSGGAGNEQFF. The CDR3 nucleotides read TGTGCCAGTAGTCTACTGTCTAGCGGGGGGGCCGGCAATGAGCAGTTCTTC. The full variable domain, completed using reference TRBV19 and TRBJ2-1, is DGGITQSPKYLFRKEGQNVTLSCEQNLNHDAMYWYRQDPGQGLRLIYYSQIVNDFQKGDIAEGYSVSREKKESFPLTVTSAQKNPTAFYLCASSLLSSGGAGNEQFFGPGTRLTVL.

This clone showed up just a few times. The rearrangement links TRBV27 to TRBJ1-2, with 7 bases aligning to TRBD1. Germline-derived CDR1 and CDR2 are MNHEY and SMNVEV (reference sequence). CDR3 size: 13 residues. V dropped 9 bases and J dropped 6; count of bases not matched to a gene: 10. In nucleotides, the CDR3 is TGTGCCAGTTCCGTGACAGGGATGGATGGCTACACCTTC. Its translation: CASSVTGMDGYTF.

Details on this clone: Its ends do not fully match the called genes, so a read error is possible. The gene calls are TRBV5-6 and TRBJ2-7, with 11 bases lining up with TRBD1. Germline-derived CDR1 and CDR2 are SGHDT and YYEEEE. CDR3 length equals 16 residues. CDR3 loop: CANSLALGQGAVEQYF. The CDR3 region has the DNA TGTGCCAACAGCTTGGCCCTTGGACAGGGGGCGGTCGAGCAGTACTTC.

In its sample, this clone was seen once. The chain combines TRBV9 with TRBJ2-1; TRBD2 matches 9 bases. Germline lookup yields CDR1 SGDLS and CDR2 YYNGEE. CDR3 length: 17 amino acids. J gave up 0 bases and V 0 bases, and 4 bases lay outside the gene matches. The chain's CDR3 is CASSVGLAASSYNEQFF. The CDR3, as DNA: TGTGCCAGCAGCGTAGGACTAGCGGCTAGCTCCTACAATGAGCAGTTCTTC.

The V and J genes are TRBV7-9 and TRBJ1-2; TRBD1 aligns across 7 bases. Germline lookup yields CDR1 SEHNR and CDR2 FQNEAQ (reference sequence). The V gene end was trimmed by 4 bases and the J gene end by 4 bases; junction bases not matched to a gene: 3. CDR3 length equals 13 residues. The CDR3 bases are TGTGCCAGCAGCTCAGACAGGGCCTATGGCTACACCTTC. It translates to CASSSDRAYGYTF. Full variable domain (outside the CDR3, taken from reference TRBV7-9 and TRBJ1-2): DTGVSQNPRHKITKRGQNVTFRCDPISEHNRLYWYRQTLGQGPEFLTYFQNEAQLEKSRLLSDRFSAERPKGSFSTLEIQRTEQGDSAMYLCASSSDRAYGYTFGSGTRLTVV.

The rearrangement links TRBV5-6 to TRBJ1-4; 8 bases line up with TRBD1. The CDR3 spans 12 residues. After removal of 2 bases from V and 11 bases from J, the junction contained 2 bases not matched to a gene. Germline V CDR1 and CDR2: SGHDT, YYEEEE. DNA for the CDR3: TGTGCCAGCAGCTTAAACAGGGGGAAACTGTTTTTT. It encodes CASSLNRGKLFF.

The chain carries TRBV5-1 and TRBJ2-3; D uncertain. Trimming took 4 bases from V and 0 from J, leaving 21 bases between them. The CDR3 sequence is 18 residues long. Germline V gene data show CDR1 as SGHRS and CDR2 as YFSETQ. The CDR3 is CASSDIALSPSSTDTQYF. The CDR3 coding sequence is TGCGCCAGCAGCGATATAGCCCTGAGTCCGTCCAGCACAGATACGCAGTATTTT. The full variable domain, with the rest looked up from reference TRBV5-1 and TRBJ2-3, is KAGVTQTPRYLIKTRGQQVTLSCSPISGHRSVSWYQQTPGQGLQFLFEYFSETQRNKGNFPGRFSGRQFSNSRSEMNVSTLELGDSALYLCASSDIALSPSSTDTQYFGPGTRLTVL.

This chain's CDR3 is CATSRDADYEQYF. The CDR3 DNA reads as TGTGCCACCAGCAGAGATGCAGACTACGAGCAGTACTTC. This rearrangement joins TRBV15 to TRBJ2-7, with unresolved D. Germline-derived CDR1 and CDR2 are LNHNV and YYDKDF (reference sequence). V was pared by 0 bases and J by 3 bases, with 6 bases between. CDR3 length: 13 residues.

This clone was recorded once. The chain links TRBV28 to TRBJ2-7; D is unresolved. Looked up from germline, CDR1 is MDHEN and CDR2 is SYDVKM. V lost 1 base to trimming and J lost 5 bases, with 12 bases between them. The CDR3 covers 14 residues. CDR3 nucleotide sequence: TGTGCCAGCAGTTTATCTTGGCTAGTCAACGAGCAGTACTTC. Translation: CASSLSWLVNEQYF.

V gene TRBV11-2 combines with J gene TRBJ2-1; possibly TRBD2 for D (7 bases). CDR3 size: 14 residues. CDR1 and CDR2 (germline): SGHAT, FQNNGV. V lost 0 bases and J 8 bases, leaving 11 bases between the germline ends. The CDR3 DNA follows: TGTGCCAGCAGCTTAGAACGCGGGGGCTATGAGCAGTTCTTC. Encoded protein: CASSLERGGYEQFF.